A selection of T cell receptor beta chains follows, all from one sample in a study of blood T cells in healthy people across ages. One entry per CDR3 protein, called by TCRdb with MiXCR from the 5' RACE reads. Among about 780,000 distinct CDR3 sequences, about 47% were seen once, and the ten largest hold 15% to 20%. The sequencing sample was made of blood. The source of these receptors is a man older than 75 in good health. Each CDR3 is given with its conserved first and last residue. Each record gives: CDR3 length, J gene, D gene, V gene, clone size, CDR3 DNA, CDR3 protein. The D gene is left open where the match is weak. The listing skips clone size in some rows; elsewhere it reads once, few, many or a size class.

len: 12; j_gene: TRBJ2-3; d_gene: NA; v_gene: TRBV10-3; abundance: NA; CDR3nt: TGTGCCATTGCGGTCTGGACAGATACGCAGTATTTT; CDR3aa: CAIAVWTDTQYF
len: 14; j_gene: TRBJ2-1; d_gene: NA; v_gene: TRBV20-1; abundance: NA; CDR3nt: TGCAGTGCCACCCCGGGACTCACCTACAATGAGCAGTTCTTC; CDR3aa: CSATPGLTYNEQFF
len: 15; j_gene: TRBJ2-5; d_gene: NA; v_gene: TRBV20-1; abundance: NA; CDR3nt: TGCAGTGCTAGAGATGAGGTCAGGGGTGGGGAGACCCAGTACTTC; CDR3aa: CSARDEVRGGETQYF
len: 15; j_gene: TRBJ2-5; d_gene: TRBD2; v_gene: TRBV20-1; abundance: few; CDR3nt: TGCAGTGCCCACTCTAGCGGGCTCTACCAAGAGACCCAGTACTTC; CDR3aa: CSAHSSGLYQETQYF
len: 14; j_gene: TRBJ2-3; d_gene: TRBD2; v_gene: TRBV29-1; abundance: many; CDR3nt: TGCAGCGTTGATGGGCTAGCGGGAGTGGATACGCAGTATTTT; CDR3aa: CSVDGLAGVDTQYF
len: 13; j_gene: TRBJ2-7; d_gene: TRBD1; v_gene: TRBV20-1; abundance: few; CDR3nt: TGCAGTGCTCAGGGGGCAGGGGAAGACGAGCAGTACTTC; CDR3aa: CSAQGAGEDEQYF
len: 15; j_gene: TRBJ2-1; d_gene: TRBD1; v_gene: TRBV27; abundance: NA; CDR3nt: TGTGCCAGCAGTTTTTGGGACAGGGACTACAATGAGCAGTTCTTC; CDR3aa: CASSFWDRDYNEQFF
len: 14; j_gene: TRBJ2-5; d_gene: NA; v_gene: TRBV5-1; abundance: NA; CDR3nt: TGCGCCAACAGCACCCAACAGGGACAAGAGACCCAGTACTTC; CDR3aa: CANSTQQGQETQYF
len: 13; j_gene: TRBJ1-2; d_gene: NA; v_gene: TRBV28; abundance: once; CDR3nt: TGTGCCAGCATCCAAGAGGGCAACTATGGCTACACCTTC; CDR3aa: CASIQEGNYGYTF
len: 16; j_gene: TRBJ2-1; d_gene: NA; v_gene: TRBV24-1; abundance: once; CDR3nt: TGTGCCAGTAGTATCTTCGGGACAAGGGGCCTTAATGAGCAGTTCTTC; CDR3aa: CASSIFGTRGLNEQFF
len: 15; j_gene: TRBJ2-1; d_gene: TRBD2; v_gene: TRBV11-2; abundance: NA; CDR3nt: TGTGCCAGCAGCCCCCGACTAGCGACATACAATGAGCAGTTCTTC; CDR3aa: CASSPRLATYNEQFF
len: 13; j_gene: TRBJ2-3; d_gene: NA; v_gene: TRBV7-2; abundance: NA; CDR3nt: TGTGCCAGCAGCCCCCTGCAAGCGAATACGCAGTATTTT; CDR3aa: CASSPLQANTQYF
len: 14; j_gene: TRBJ2-4; d_gene: TRBD1; v_gene: TRBV12-3/TRBV12-4; abundance: NA; CDR3nt: TGTGCCAGCAAAAAAGGGACAGGGGGGGACATTCAGTACTTC; CDR3aa: CASKKGTGGDIQYF
len: 14; j_gene: TRBJ1-6; d_gene: TRBD1; v_gene: TRBV20-1; abundance: NA; CDR3nt: TGCAGTGCTAGAGAGGGGACAGGACATTCACCCCTCCACTTT; CDR3aa: CSAREGTGHSPLHF
len: 15; j_gene: TRBJ2-5; d_gene: TRBD2; v_gene: TRBV11-2; abundance: NA; CDR3nt: TGTGCCAGCAGCTTAGATCCCCGAAAGCGGGAGGGTCTGTACTTC; CDR3aa: CASSLDPRKREGLYF
len: 13; j_gene: TRBJ2-1; d_gene: TRBD2; v_gene: TRBV29-1; abundance: many; CDR3nt: TGCAGCGTTGGGGGGTTGCGGGGGAATGAGCAGTTCTTC; CDR3aa: CSVGGLRGNEQFF
len: 14; j_gene: TRBJ1-4; d_gene: NA; v_gene: TRBV5-1; abundance: many; CDR3nt: TGCGCCAGCAGCGAGGGCCGAGCTAATGAAAAACTGTTTTTT; CDR3aa: CASSEGRANEKLFF
len: 14; j_gene: TRBJ2-1; d_gene: TRBD2; v_gene: TRBV27; abundance: NA; CDR3nt: TGTGCCAGCAGTTTATTTGCGGGAGAGCTTGAGCAGTTCTTC; CDR3aa: CASSLFAGELEQFF
len: 17; j_gene: TRBJ2-1; d_gene: NA; v_gene: TRBV12-3/TRBV12-4; abundance: NA; CDR3nt: TGTGCCAGCAGTCCCATCCAGGGATGGGGAGCGGACAATGAGCAGTTCTTC; CDR3aa: CASSPIQGWGADNEQFF
len: 12; j_gene: TRBJ2-1; d_gene: NA; v_gene: TRBV29-1; abundance: few; CDR3nt: TGCAGCGTTGCAGCTAACTACAATGAGCAGTTCTTC; CDR3aa: CSVAANYNEQFF
len: 13; j_gene: TRBJ1-1; d_gene: TRBD1; v_gene: TRBV29-1; abundance: NA; CDR3nt: TGCAGCGTAGCCGGGACAGCGGACACTGAAGCTTTCTTT; CDR3aa: CSVAGTADTEAFF
len: 15; j_gene: TRBJ2-7; d_gene: TRBD2; v_gene: TRBV7-2; abundance: NA; CDR3nt: TGTGCCAGCAGCCTCCCCAGGGACTACTCCTACGAGCAGTACTTC; CDR3aa: CASSLPRDYSYEQYF
len: 14; j_gene: TRBJ2-5; d_gene: TRBD2; v_gene: TRBV20-1; abundance: NA; CDR3nt: TGCAGTGCTAGCGGGGGGGCGGCTTGGGAGACCCAGTACTTC; CDR3aa: CSASGGAAWETQYF
len: 14; j_gene: TRBJ2-5; d_gene: NA; v_gene: TRBV7-2; abundance: few; CDR3nt: TGTGCCAGCAGCTTTCGGAGGAGTAAAGAGACCCAGTACTTC; CDR3aa: CASSFRRSKETQYF
len: 14; j_gene: TRBJ2-7; d_gene: NA; v_gene: TRBV20-1; abundance: NA; CDR3nt: TGCAGTGCTAGAGATTTGACTAAGCTCGACGAGCAGTACTTC; CDR3aa: CSARDLTKLDEQYF
len: 14; j_gene: TRBJ1-4; d_gene: NA; v_gene: TRBV20-1; abundance: NA; CDR3nt: TGCAGTGCTAGATGGGCAGGGGAAGGCGAAAAACTGTTTTTT; CDR3aa: CSARWAGEGEKLFF
len: 16; j_gene: TRBJ1-6; d_gene: TRBD1; v_gene: TRBV4-2; abundance: NA; CDR3nt: TGTGCCAGCAACCTAAACCCGACAGGGGGTAATTCACCCCTCCTCTTT; CDR3aa: CASNLNPTGGNSPLLF